These T cell receptor beta chains were read from a single sample in a study of control samples from healthy donors and cancer patients. The assay was immunoSEQ multiplex PCR, and TCRdb's table has in-frame clones only and misses some. The table has under 140,000 clones, around 87% seen once. Sequencing used PBMCs. The receptor source for this set is a woman aged 60-70 years with lung cancer. Each CDR3 is given with its conserved first and last residue. The order of the fields is clone size, D gene, J gene, V gene, CDR3 length, CDR3 protein, CDR3 DNA. The D gene is left open where the match is weak. Clone size is given for some rows only: seen once, a few or many times, or a class if the clone is expanded.

size: .; D: .; J: TRBJ1-4; V: TRBV9; length: 15; CDR3: CASSVGGRREEKLFF; DNA: TGTGCCAGCAGCGTAGGTGGCCGCCGGGAGGAAAAACTGTTTTTT
size: once; D: .; J: TRBJ2-3; V: TRBV2; length: 13; CDR3: CASEGRGTDTQYF; DNA: TGTGCCAGCGAAGGCCGGGGGACAGATACGCAGTATTTT
size: .; D: .; J: TRBJ2-7; V: TRBV7-3; length: 19; CDR3: CASSFSPPGGPLSSYEQYF; DNA: TGTGCCAGCAGCTTTTCCCCCCCCGGGGGGCCCCTGAGCTCCTACGAGCAGTACTTC
size: few; D: .; J: TRBJ1-4; V: TRBV7-8; length: 13; CDR3: CASSLGVVEKLFF; DNA: TGTGCCAGCAGCTTAGGGGTGGTAGAAAAACTGTTTTTT
size: .; D: .; J: TRBJ2-1; V: TRBV24-1; length: 12; CDR3: CATGGSGNEQFF; DNA: TGTGCCACCGGAGGGAGCGGCAATGAGCAGTTCTTC
size: .; D: TRBD1; J: TRBJ2-2; V: TRBV6-2/TRBV6-3; length: 15; CDR3: CASSYRDRGRGELFF; DNA: TGTGCCAGCAGTTACCGGGACAGGGGGCGAGGGGAGCTGTTTTTT
size: .; D: .; J: TRBJ1-5; V: TRBV7-2; length: 15; CDR3: CASSPRGNNNQPQHF; DNA: TGTGCCAGCAGCCCGAGGGGGAATAACAATCAGCCCCAGCATTTT
size: .; D: .; J: TRBJ2-2; V: TRBV27; length: 15; CDR3: CASRGIPGNTGELFF; DNA: TGTGCCAGCAGGGGGATCCCCGGGAACACCGGGGAGCTGTTTTTT
size: .; D: .; J: TRBJ2-2; V: TRBV4-2; length: 15; CDR3: CVSSQVVQGSGELFF; DNA: TGTGTCAGCAGCCAGGTCGTCCAGGGGTCCGGGGAGCTGTTTTTT
size: .; D: .; J: TRBJ2-1; V: TRBV7-2; length: 16; CDR3: CASSLASPGTGHEQFF; DNA: TGTGCCAGCAGCTTAGCGAGTCCCGGGACTGGCCATGAGCAGTTCTTC
size: .; D: .; J: TRBJ2-2; V: TRBV9; length: 16; CDR3: CASSVVRDLTTGELFF; DNA: TGTGCCAGCAGCGTAGTCCGAGACCTAACGACCGGGGAGCTGTTTTTT
size: .; D: .; J: TRBJ1-6; V: TRBV11-3; length: 15; CDR3: CASSSSGVGNSPLHF; DNA: TGTGCCAGCAGCTCATCAGGGGTAGGCAATTCACCCCTCCACTTT
size: .; D: TRBD2; J: TRBJ2-1; V: TRBV7-2; length: 16; CDR3: CASRPGLAGIWGEQFF; DNA: TGTGCCAGCAGACCGGGACTAGCGGGAATATGGGGTGAGCAGTTCTTC
size: .; D: TRBD1; J: TRBJ2-7; V: TRBV6-1; length: 15; CDR3: CASSEWGQGAHEQYF; DNA: TGTGCCAGCAGTGAGTGGGGACAGGGGGCCCACGAGCAGTACTTC
size: .; D: TRBD2; J: TRBJ2-7; V: TRBV5-1; length: 13; CDR3: CASSFAGDYEQYF; DNA: TGCGCCAGCAGCTTTGCGGGGGACTACGAGCAGTACTTC
size: .; D: TRBD1; J: TRBJ2-1; V: TRBV7-8; length: 17; CDR3: CASSLGLQDRVLEEQFF; DNA: TGTGCCAGCAGCTTAGGTCTTCAGGACAGGGTCCTAGAAGAGCAGTTCTTC
size: .; D: .; J: TRBJ1-5; V: TRBV10-3; length: 13; CDR3: CAISVELEQPQHF; DNA: TGTGCCATCAGCGTAGAACTGGAGCAGCCCCAGCATTTT
size: once; D: .; J: TRBJ2-3; V: TRBV7-2; length: 15; CDR3: CASSLNNPRADTQYF; DNA: TGTGCCAGCAGCTTAAACAATCCGCGTGCAGATACGCAGTATTTT
size: .; D: TRBD1; J: TRBJ1-3; V: TRBV10-3; length: 16; CDR3: CAIRAGTGDKGNTIYF; DNA: TGTGCCATCAGGGCCGGGACAGGGGATAAAGGAAACACCATATATTTT
size: .; D: TRBD1; J: TRBJ1-2; V: TRBV6-5; length: 12; CDR3: CASRETGGGYTF; DNA: TGTGCCAGCAGGGAGACAGGGGGCGGCTACACCTTC
size: .; D: .; J: TRBJ2-7; V: TRBV5-6; length: 15; CDR3: CASSTGIGIGYEQYF; DNA: TGTGCCAGCAGCACGGGGATCGGGATTGGATACGAGCAGTACTTC
size: .; D: .; J: TRBJ2-3; V: TRBV6-5; length: 13; CDR3: CASTEGSTDTQYF; DNA: TGTGCCAGCACCGAGGGGAGCACAGATACGCAGTATTTT
size: .; D: .; J: TRBJ1-4; V: TRBV30; length: 15; CDR3: CACTHPRGANEKLFF; DNA: TGTGCCTGCACCCACCCCAGGGGAGCTAATGAAAAACTGTTTTTT
size: few; D: TRBD1; J: TRBJ1-2; V: TRBV4-2; length: 16; CDR3: CASSQEETGANYGYTF; DNA: TGTGCCAGCAGCCAAGAAGAGACAGGGGCGAACTATGGCTACACCTTC
size: .; D: TRBD1; J: TRBJ1-2; V: TRBV3-1/TRBV3-2; length: 13; CDR3: CASSPRQGEGYTF; DNA: TGTGCCAGCAGCCCAAGACAGGGGGAAGGCTACACCTTC
size: few; D: .; J: TRBJ1-1; V: TRBV18; length: 14; CDR3: CASSWGNRDTEAFF; DNA: TGTGCCAGCTCATGGGGCAATAGGGACACTGAAGCTTTCTTT
size: .; D: .; J: TRBJ1-2; V: TRBV30; length: 11; CDR3: CAWGVGGSYTF; DNA: TGTGCCTGGGGGGTGGGGGGCAGCTACACCTTC
size: .; D: .; J: TRBJ1-1; V: TRBV6-1; length: 13; CDR3: CASSERQAWRAFF; DNA: TGTGCCAGCAGTGAGCGACAGGCTTGGAGGGCTTTCTTT
size: .; D: .; J: TRBJ2-1; V: TRBV7-2; length: 12; CDR3: CASSSYANEQFF; DNA: TGTGCCAGCAGCTCCTATGCCAATGAGCAGTTCTTC
size: .; D: .; J: TRBJ2-6; V: TRBV6-5; length: 13; CDR3: CATSDSGANVLTF; DNA: TGTGCCACCTCAGACTCTGGGGCCAACGTCCTGACTTTC
size: .; D: .; J: TRBJ1-4; V: TRBV6-6; length: 14; CDR3: CASSYRQGQGKLFF; DNA: TGTGCCAGCAGTTACAGGCAGGGGCAAGGAAAACTGTTTTTT
size: .; D: TRBD2; J: TRBJ2-7; V: TRBV7-9; length: 15; CDR3: CASRVAGSSSYEQYF; DNA: TGTGCCAGCAGAGTAGCGGGGTCCAGCTCCTACGAGCAGTACTTC
size: .; D: .; J: TRBJ1-1; V: TRBV3-1/TRBV3-2; length: 14; CDR3: CASSATREGTEAFF; DNA: TGTGCCAGCAGCGCAACCCGGGAGGGCACTGAAGCTTTCTTT